Shown below are 28 T cell receptor beta chains from a single sample sequenced in a study of blood T cell repertoires in COVID-19. The repertoire was sequenced with immunoSEQ multiplex PCR; TCRdb's copy has only in-frame clones and lacks some. The table lists 95,000 to 150,000 clones, 75% to 85% of them singletons. The source material was peripheral blood. The source is a woman in her forties or fifties with acute or convalescent COVID-19.

The chain couples TRBV7-2 to TRBJ2-2; D is unclear. CDR3 length: 16 residues. Trimming removed 2 bases at V and 1 base at J, with 11 bases between. Germline assignment: CDR1 SGHTA and CDR2 FQGNSA. This CDR3 reads CASSLMRIKNTGELFF. In DNA, the CDR3 is TGTGCCAGCAGCTTAATGCGGATCAAGAACACCGGGGAGCTGTTTTTT.

This chain links TRBV7-2 with TRBJ2-5, with 10 bases lining up with TRBD2. Looked up from germline, CDR1 is SGHTA and CDR2 is FQGNSA. V lost 3 bases, J lost 2 bases, and 3 bases stayed unmatched. The CDR3 is made up of 15 amino acids. The CDR3 region is CASSFQRGGQETQYF. As DNA, the CDR3 is TGTGCCAGCAGCTTCCAGCGGGGGGGACAAGAGACCCAGTACTTC.

The chain carries TRBV5-1 and TRBJ2-5; no reliable D call. V lost 1 base and J lost 2, with 9 bases in between. Germline CDR1 SGHRS, CDR2 YFSETQ. The CDR3 extends over 14 amino acids. CDR3 in amino acids: CASSLWAGQETQYF. The CDR3 region has the DNA TGCGCCAGCAGCTTGTGGGCAGGACAAGAGACCCAGTACTTC.

The genes are TRBV2 and TRBJ1-2; D is perhaps TRBD1 (6 bases). Germline V gives CDR1 SNHLY, CDR2 FYNNEI. Trimming shortened V by 3 bases and J by 1 base, and 12 bases separated the two germline ends. The CDR3 sequence is 15 residues long. The CDR3 here is CASSEWDTDNYGYTF. CDR3 in DNA: TGTGCCAGCAGTGAGTGGGACACTGATAACTATGGCTACACCTTC.

The rearrangement uses TRBV7-8 and TRBJ1-2, with D tentatively TRBD1 (6 bases). Trimming stripped 5 bases from V and 8 bases from J, with 21 bases between. There are 15 residues in the CDR3. CDR1 is SGHVS, CDR2 FQNEAQ, per germline. This chain's CDR3 is CASSPILDSTWGYTF. In nucleotides, the CDR3 is TGTGCCAGCAGCCCCATCCTGGACAGCACGTGGGGCTACACCTTC.

The J gene is TRBJ1-2, the V gene TRBV27, with a weak D call TRBD1 (5 bases). V was clipped by 2 bases and J by 4 bases, with 14 bases between them. CDR3 length: 15 amino acids. Germline CDR1 and CDR2: MNHEY and SMNVEV (reference sequence). CDR3: CASSLNGGGVYGYTF. The CDR3 nucleotides are TGTGCCAGCAGTTTAAACGGGGGTGGGGTCTATGGCTACACCTTC.

The chain employs TRBV15 and TRBJ1-4; no clear D gene. The germline CDR1 and CDR2 sequences are LNHNV and YYDKDF (reference sequence). V lost 0 bases, J lost 5 bases, and 10 bases lay in between. The CDR3 extends over 15 amino acids. CDR3 in amino acids: CATSRDSGRNEKLFF. In DNA form, the CDR3 reads TGTGCCACCAGCAGAGATTCGGGGAGGAATGAAAAACTGTTTTTT.

CDR3 DNA: TGTGCCAGCAGCGAGGGGTTGTCGCCCCTCCACTTT. Translation: CASSEGLSPLHF. The V gene is TRBV9, the J gene TRBJ1-6; a weak D match, TRBD1 (5 bases). Between the trimmed V and J ends, which lost 3 bases and 13 bases, there was a span of 11 bases. Germline CDR1 reads SGDLS; CDR2 reads YYNGEE. The CDR3 totals 12 residues.

This clone was detected a few times. The chain links TRBV7-2 to TRBJ2-4; a possible D gene is TRBD1 (6 bases). This CDR3 has 16 residues. The germline CDR1 and CDR2 sequences are SGHTA and FQGNSA. The ends were cut back, 7 bases at V and 3 bases at J, with 19 bases in the middle. The CDR3 DNA reads as TGTGCCAGCACCGAGGGTTGGGGGCGCGGCAAAAACATTCAGTACTTC. Encoded protein: CASTEGWGRGKNIQYF.

This chain connects TRBV18 to TRBJ1-1, with no clear D. Germline loops: CDR1 KGHSH, CDR2 LQKENI. This CDR3 is 14 amino acids long. The ends were cut back, 2 bases at V and 3 bases at J, with 10 bases in the middle. The CDR3 sequence is CASSPISGDTEAFF. CDR3 coding DNA: TGTGCCAGCTCACCAATTTCCGGGGACACTGAAGCTTTCTTT.

The chain joins TRBV5-1 to TRBJ2-1; 13 bases fit TRBD2. Germline assignment: CDR1 SGHRS and CDR2 YFSETQ. J gave up 6 bases and V 6 bases, and 12 bases lay outside the gene matches. The CDR3 loop spans 17 amino acids. The CDR3 region has the DNA TGCGCCAGCACCCAAACACCCCGGACTAGCGGGAGCAATGAGCAGTTCTTC. Translation: CASTQTPRTSGSNEQFF. The full variable domain, rest sourced from reference TRBV5-1 and TRBJ2-1, is KAGVTQTPRYLIKTRGQQVTLSCSPISGHRSVSWYQQTPGQGLQFLFEYFSETQRNKGNFPGRFSGRQFSNSRSEMNVSTLELGDSALYLCASTQTPRTSGSNEQFFGPGTRLTVL.

This clone appeared a single time. V is TRBV13 and J is TRBJ2-2; TRBD1 agrees at 7 bases. The germline CDR1 and CDR2 sequences are PRHDT and FYEKMQ (reference sequence). V trimming: 1 base; J trimming: 2 bases; junction bases outside the gene matches: 4. The CDR3 runs 16 residues. The CDR3: CASSLVGTANTGELFF. In DNA form, the CDR3 reads TGTGCCAGCAGCTTAGTGGGGACAGCTAACACCGGGGAGCTGTTTTTT.

V and J are TRBV9 and TRBJ2-3; D is perhaps TRBD2 (7 bases). This CDR3 has 18 residues. CDR1 is SGDLS and CDR2 is YYNGEE in the germline V gene. Trimming took off 4 bases at V and 0 bases at J, with 21 bases between the two ends. CDR3 in DNA: TGTGCCAGCAGCTCCCCACGAGGGGGGCGGGGGAGCACAGATACGCAGTATTTT. It specifies CASSSPRGGRGSTDTQYF.

CDR3 loop: CASSLGVTGYEKLFF. The CDR3 DNA is TGCGCCAGCAGCTTGGGGGTGACAGGGTATGAAAAACTGTTTTTT. V gene TRBV5-1 combines with J gene TRBJ1-4, with TRBD1 matching over 7 bases. The V gene end was trimmed by 0 bases and the J gene end by 6 bases; junction bases not matched to a gene: 5. The CDR3 has 15 residues. CDR1 is SGHRS, CDR2 YFSETQ, per germline.

This chain uses TRBV5-1 with TRBJ2-7; D uncertain. From germline, CDR1 is SGHRS and CDR2 YFSETQ. Trimming stripped 3 bases from V and 4 bases from J, with 17 bases between. CDR3 length equals 15 residues. CDR3 residues: CASSSSIPLLYEQYF. CDR3 coding DNA: TGCGCCAGCAGCTCGTCGATCCCCCTACTTTACGAGCAGTACTTC.

This clone turned up a few times. The chain employs TRBV27 and TRBJ2-3; 9 bases are a match to TRBD1. CDR3 length: 15 amino acids. V lost 6 bases, J lost 0 bases, and 4 bases stayed unmatched. Germline V gene lookup returns CDR1 MNHEY and CDR2 SMNVEV (reference sequence). Here the CDR3 reads CASSYRGPSTDTQYF. CDR3 DNA: TGTGCCAGCAGCTACAGGGGGCCTAGCACAGATACGCAGTATTTT.

This clone was seen a handful of times. J is TRBJ1-2 and V is TRBV14; the D is unclear. V was trimmed by 4 bases and J by 8 bases, leaving 11 bases between them. The CDR3 is made up of 12 amino acids. CDR1 is SGHDN, CDR2 FVKESK, per germline. The CDR3 spells CASSPGRRGYTF. Here the CDR3 DNA reads TGTGCCAGCAGCCCAGGACGGAGGGGCTACACCTTC.

The chain couples TRBV6-2 or TRBV6-3 to TRBJ2-7; 12 positions match TRBD2. This CDR3 has 15 amino acids. Germline V CDR1 and CDR2: MNHEY, SVGEGT. Trimming removed 5 bases from V and 4 bases from J; junction bases left unmatched: 6. CDR3 sequence reads: CASSALAGGPYEQYF. CDR3 nucleotide sequence: TGTGCCAGCAGTGCCCTAGCGGGAGGGCCTTACGAGCAGTACTTC.

V gene TRBV25-1 combines with J gene TRBJ1-3; the D is unclear. CDR3 size: 17 residues. Germline CDR1 is MGHDK and CDR2 is SYGVNS. Deletions cut 0 bases from V and 0 bases from J, with 12 bases between. The CDR3 bases are TGTGCCAGCAGTGAATATGGAGGGAGACCCTCTGGAAACACCATATATTTT. Encoded protein: CASSEYGGRPSGNTIYF.

This chain joins TRBV5-5 and TRBJ1-6; 8 bases are a match to TRBD1. This CDR3 comprises 13 residues. Trimming removed 5 bases from V and 10 bases from J; junction bases left unmatched: 5. Germline CDR1 SGHKS, CDR2 YYEKEE (reference sequence). The CDR3 sequence is CASRTGVKSPLHF. CDR3 nucleotide sequence: TGTGCCAGCAGGACAGGGGTAAAATCACCCCTCCACTTT.

The genes are TRBV24-1 and TRBJ1-5; a possible D gene is TRBD1 (5 bases). V was trimmed by 2 bases and J by 0 bases, leaving 10 bases between them. Germline V gives CDR1 KGHDR, CDR2 SFDVKD. The length of the CDR3 is 16 residues. The CDR3 here is CATSDSWGSSNQPQHF. For the CDR3, the DNA is TGTGCCACCAGTGATTCTTGGGGCAGTAGCAATCAGCCCCAGCATTTT.

The chain links TRBV29-1 to TRBJ1-1; 8 nucleotides align to TRBD1. With V trimmed by 6 bases and J by 0 bases, 3 bases remained unmatched. Germline V gene data show CDR1 as SQVTM and CDR2 as ANQGSEA. CDR3 size: 13 residues. CDR3 region: CSVQGGMNTEAFF. CDR3 DNA sequence: TGCAGCGTACAGGGGGGAATGAACACTGAAGCTTTCTTT.

CDR3 region: CASSYVAGGYEQYF. In nucleotides, the CDR3 is TGTGCCAGCAGTTATGTAGCGGGAGGGTACGAGCAGTACTTC. This chain uses TRBV6-6 with TRBJ2-7, with TRBD2 identical over 11 bases. This CDR3 spans 14 amino acids. The germline V gene encodes CDR1 MNHNY and CDR2 SVGAGI (reference sequence). The ends lost 3 bases at V and 4 bases at J; junction bases unmatched: 2.

The V gene is TRBV3-1 (or the pseudogene TRBV3-2), the J gene TRBJ2-1; possible D gene TRBD2, 6 bases. V was cut by 3 bases and J by 5 bases, with 17 bases left in between. The CDR3 contains 16 residues. CDR1 LGHDT and CDR2 YNNKEL come from the germline V gene (reference sequence). Here the CDR3 reads CASSQERSSGDNEQFF. As DNA, the CDR3 is TGTGCCAGCAGCCAGGAGAGGAGTTCGGGAGACAATGAGCAGTTCTTC.

The chain recombines TRBV24-1 with TRBJ1-1; D is ambiguous. The germline V gene has CDR1 KGHDR and CDR2 SFDVKD. CDR3 length: 13 residues. Trimming shortened V by 1 base and J by 10 bases, and 12 bases separated the two germline ends. In DNA form, the CDR3 reads TGTGCCACCAGTGATTTTGCCGGAGGTGGAGCTTTCTTT. Encoded protein: CATSDFAGGGAFF.

This rearrangement joins TRBV9 to TRBJ1-3; D not resolved. The CDR3 has 16 amino acids. The germline V and J ends were trimmed by 0 bases and 4 bases, with 14 bases remaining between them. The germline V gene encodes CDR1 SGDLS and CDR2 YYNGEE. The CDR3 reads CASSVEGGGFGNTIYF. DNA of the CDR3: TGTGCCAGCAGCGTAGAGGGAGGAGGGTTCGGAAACACCATATATTTT.

The rearrangement links TRBV5-4 to TRBJ2-7; no clear D gene. The ends were cut back, 3 bases at V and 1 base at J, with 2 bases in the middle. The length of the CDR3 is 11 residues. CDR1 is SGHNT, CDR2 YYREEE, per germline (reference sequence). The chain's CDR3 is CASSSSYEQYF. The DNA for the CDR3 is TGTGCCAGCAGCTCTTCCTACGAGCAGTACTTC.

The count of this clone is one. At the DNA level, this CDR3 is encoded by other sequences in the same sample as well. The chain combines TRBV5-1 with TRBJ2-7; D gene ambiguous. V dropped 4 bases and J dropped 0 bases, with 8 bases sitting between them. Germline lookup yields CDR1 SGHRS and CDR2 YFSETQ. This CDR3 comprises 13 residues. The CDR3 coding sequence is TGCGCCAGCAGCCCGCCAGGCTCCTACGAGCAGTACTTC. Protein: CASSPPGSYEQYF.